The rows below give T cell receptor beta chains drawn from one sample of a study of shared clonotypes between healthy human individuals. Produced via immunoSEQ multiplex PCR; TCRdb's table is partial and in-frame only. The table lists more than 400,000 clones, 60% to 80% of them singletons, with 9.5% to 15% in the top ten. Sequencing was carried out using PBMCs. The receptors originated from a middle-aged woman in good health. Some clones in this sample may be carry-over from other donors' samples. Both conserved end residues are part of each CDR3. A D gene is named only where the DNA matches it firmly. Clone size is given for some rows only: seen once, a few or many times, or a class if the clone is expanded.

cdr3_aa,cdr3_nt,j_call,clone_size,v_call,d_call
CASSPTGAGGNEQFF,TGTGCCAGCTCCCCCACCGGGGCAGGGGGCAATGAGCAGTTCTTC,TRBJ2-1,-,TRBV7-2,TRBD1
CASSLNGGREQYF,TGTGCCAGCAGCTTGAATGGGGGGCGCGAGCAGTACTTC,TRBJ2-7,-,TRBV5-7,-
CASSLGGAINTEAFF,TGTGCCAGCAGTTTAGGTGGAGCCATAAACACTGAAGCTTTCTTT,TRBJ1-1,few,TRBV28,-
CASSVGGGWQPQHF,TGTGCCAGCAGTGTTGGGGGGGGGTGGCAGCCCCAGCATTTT,TRBJ1-5,-,TRBV2,-
CAWSPTTPVGNEQYF,TGTGCCTGGAGTCCGACCACACCTGTGGGGAACGAGCAGTACTTC,TRBJ2-7,-,TRBV30,-
CASSFDYSEAFF,TGTGCCAGCAGCTTTGACTACAGTGAAGCTTTCTTT,TRBJ1-1,many,TRBV7-2,-
CAISEVPGLASTDTQYF,TGTGCCATCAGTGAGGTACCGGGACTAGCGAGCACAGATACGCAGTATTTT,TRBJ2-3,-,TRBV10-3,TRBD2
CASSLISAGPGLIYGYTF,TGTGCCAGCAGCTTAATTTCCGCAGGGCCGGGGCTAATCTATGGCTACACCTTC,TRBJ1-2,-,TRBV7-3,-
CAWSGGGRAMASYF,TGTGCCTGGAGTGGGGGCGGGAGGGCCATGGCTTCCTATTTT,TRBJ2-3,-,TRBV30,TRBD2
CASSAQGTIKEQFF,TGTGCCAGTAGTGCACAGGGTACTATCAAGGAGCAGTTCTTC,TRBJ2-1,-,TRBV19,-
CSAWENTEAFF,TGCAGTGCCTGGGAGAACACTGAAGCTTTCTTT,TRBJ1-1,-,TRBV20-1,-
CASSQGTRYNEQFF,TGTGCCAGCAGCCAAGGGACTCGATACAATGAGCAGTTCTTC,TRBJ2-1,once,TRBV9,-
CASSLARTDNEQFF,TGTGCCAGCAGCTTAGCCAGGACGGACAATGAGCAGTTCTTC,TRBJ2-1,few,TRBV7-3,-
CASKSGSYNEQFF,TGTGCCAGCAAATCGGGCTCCTACAATGAGCAGTTCTTC,TRBJ2-1,once,TRBV6-6,-
CASSYGPPTGELFF,TGTGCCAGCAGTTACGGACCGCCCACCGGGGAGCTGTTTTTT,TRBJ2-2,-,TRBV27,-